These 20 T cell receptor beta chains were all obtained from the same sample, sequenced in a study of a mutant IDH1 vaccine in newly diagnosed glioma. Time point here: week 11, during vaccination. Doses consisted of 300 ug of mutant IDH1 20-mer peptide each, paired with topical imiquimod. What these receptors recognize is not known. Sequencing used immunoSEQ multiplex PCR; TCRdb keeps in-frame clones, though not all of them. This table holds about 61,000 clones, over 70% found once. Sequencing was performed on PBMCs, taken from a glioma patient whose treatment included an IDH1 peptide vaccine. These receptor sequences come from a man in his fifties or sixties with glioma.

The chain combines TRBV6-4 with TRBJ2-1; maybe TRBD2 (5 bases). V was trimmed by 7 bases and J by 5 bases, leaving 18 bases between them. Germline V gives CDR1 MRHNA, CDR2 SNTAGT. The CDR3 is 15 residues long. The CDR3 region is CASTRRGFLNNEQFF. The CDR3 coding sequence is TGTGCCAGCACCCGACGGGGATTCCTCAACAATGAGCAGTTCTTC.

The chain is built from TRBV18 and TRBJ2-2, with D uncertain. This CDR3 spans 13 amino acids. V lost 3 bases and J lost 6, with 8 bases in between. The V gene's germline CDR1 is KGHSH and CDR2 LQKENI. CDR3 protein: CASSPVGSGELFF. The CDR3 DNA follows: TGTGCCAGCTCACCTGTTGGTTCCGGGGAGCTGTTTTTT.

The chain is built from TRBV7-2 and TRBJ2-7; D is unresolved. The CDR3 loop spans 16 amino acids. V was clipped by 3 bases and J by 2 bases, with 17 bases between them. The V gene's germline CDR1 is SGHTA and CDR2 FQGNSA. The CDR3 DNA follows: TGTGCCAGCAGCTTGGGAACAGCGAAGGGAACCTACGAGCAGTACTTC. Encoded protein: CASSLGTAKGTYEQYF.

The chain has TRBV5-4 and TRBJ2-1, with 11 bases that match TRBD2. CDR1 and CDR2 (germline): SGHNT, YYREEE (reference sequence). CDR3 length equals 16 residues. After removal of 0 bases from V and 9 bases from J, the junction contained 8 bases not matched to a gene. The CDR3 DNA sequence: TGTGCCAGCAGCTTGGAGGGGCTAGCGGGGGGTGTTGAGCAGTTCTTC. Amino acid sequence: CASSLEGLAGGVEQFF.

The chain combines TRBV11-1 with TRBJ2-2; D may be TRBD1 (5 bases). V lost 2 bases and J 6 bases, leaving 19 bases between the germline ends. The length of the CDR3 is 17 residues. The germline V gene encodes CDR1 SGHAT and CDR2 FQDESV (reference sequence). The CDR3 is CASSLTIDSVLPGELFF. The CDR3 DNA reads TGTGCCAGCAGCTTAACGATAGACAGCGTACTACCCGGGGAGCTGTTTTTT.

This clone has just a few counts. The chain carries TRBV7-2 and TRBJ2-1, with 9 bases matching TRBD2. The CDR3 covers 17 residues. Per the germline V gene, CDR1 is SGHTA and CDR2 is FQGNSA. V dropped 1 base and J dropped 3; count of bases not matched to a gene: 7. The DNA for the CDR3 is TGTGCCAGCAGCTTAGTACCCTTGCGGGGGGGCTACAATGAGCAGTTCTTC. This encodes CASSLVPLRGGYNEQFF.

The gene calls are TRBV4-1 and TRBJ2-2, with D unresolved. This CDR3 contains 13 residues. The germline V and J ends were trimmed by 0 bases and 5 bases, with 4 bases remaining between them. Germline CDR1 reads MGHRA; CDR2 reads YSYEKL. For the CDR3, the DNA is TGCGCCAGCAGCCAAGAGTTTACCGGGGAGCTGTTTTTT. Its protein is CASSQEFTGELFF.

This clone was detected a few times. The chain combines TRBV19 with TRBJ1-5; no definite D call. The germline V and J ends were trimmed by 1 base and 9 bases, with 13 bases remaining between them. The CDR3 loop spans 14 amino acids. Per germline, CDR1 LNHDA and CDR2 SQIVND (reference sequence). CDR3 bases: TGTGCCAGTAGTATAGGCGGAAGCGGGCGGCCCCAGCATTTT. This codes for CASSIGGSGRPQHF.

The genes are TRBV2 and TRBJ2-5; D may correspond to TRBD1 or TRBD2 (5 bases each). V was pared by 4 bases and J by 5 bases, with 11 bases between. Germline CDR1 SNHLY, CDR2 FYNNEI. This CDR3 has 13 residues. The chain's CDR3 is CASSGTTGETQYF. For the CDR3, the DNA is TGTGCCAGCAGTGGGACAACGGGGGAGACCCAGTACTTC.

The chain uses TRBV7-6 and TRBJ2-1, with 7 bases lining up with TRBD2. Germline CDR1 is SGHVS and CDR2 is FNYEAQ. V was clipped by 9 bases and J by 4 bases; unmatched bases: 12. The CDR3 extends over 15 amino acids. DNA of the CDR3: TGTGCCAGGGGATCCGGGACTATTTTATACAATGAGCAGTTCTTC. Translation gives CARGSGTILYNEQFF.

The chain couples TRBV18 to TRBJ2-3; D ambiguous. The CDR3 has 14 amino acids. The V and J ends lost 6 bases and 7 bases respectively, with 17 bases between them. The germline V gene has CDR1 KGHSH and CDR2 LQKENI. CDR3 loop: CASSRSLGRHTQYF. CDR3 bases: TGTGCCAGCTCTAGATCGCTCGGCCGTCATACGCAGTATTTT.

V is TRBV4-1 and J is TRBJ2-3; D is unclear. CDR3 length: 13 residues. Germline-derived CDR1 and CDR2 are MGHRA and YSYEKL. V was shortened by 3 bases and J by 2 bases, with 6 bases between the two germline ends. CDR3 nucleotide sequence: TGCGCCAGCAGCCAGCCCTTCACAGATACGCAGTATTTT. This codes for CASSQPFTDTQYF.

The rearrangement uses TRBV6-5 and TRBJ1-2; D uncertain. The CDR3 has 14 amino acids. Germline V gives CDR1 MNHEY, CDR2 SVGAGI. The germline V and J ends were trimmed by 2 bases and 8 bases, with 15 bases remaining between them. This chain's CDR3 is CASSYRPEARGYTF. CDR3 nucleotides: TGTGCCAGCAGTTACCGTCCAGAAGCCCGGGGCTACACCTTC.

The rearrangement uses TRBV5-1 and TRBJ2-2; 7 nucleotides agree with TRBD2. V gave up 3 bases and J gave up 1 base; unmatched junction bases: 6. CDR3 length: 16 residues. CDR1 and CDR2 from the germline V gene are SGHRS and YFSETQ. The chain's CDR3 is CASSWAGLKNTGELFF. The CDR3 nucleotides are TGCGCCAGCAGCTGGGCGGGACTAAAGAACACCGGGGAGCTGTTTTTT.

This chain uses TRBV27 with TRBJ2-6; weak D call: TRBD2 (5 bases). Deletions cut 7 bases from V and 4 bases from J, with 14 bases between. CDR3 size: 15 residues. Germline CDR1 and CDR2: MNHEY and SMNVEV (reference sequence). The CDR3 sequence is CASKIRGVGANVLTF. CDR3 sequence (DNA): TGTGCCAGCAAAATTCGGGGAGTCGGGGCCAACGTCCTGACTTTC.

The chain is built from TRBV4-3 and TRBJ2-7; D is ambiguous. This CDR3 spans 17 amino acids. With 3 bases removed from V and 6 bases from J, the gap between germline ends came to 24 bases. In germline, CDR1 is LGHNA, CDR2 YSLEER. DNA for the CDR3: TGCGCCAGCAGCCAGGTTTTGGGCCTTGTGGTCCCTCGCGAGCAGTACTTC. Protein product: CASSQVLGLVVPREQYF.

The J gene is TRBJ1-1, the V gene TRBV18; D gene uncertain. The germline V gene has CDR1 KGHSH and CDR2 LQKENI. V was pared by 2 bases and J by 3 bases, with 13 bases between. The CDR3 is made up of 15 amino acids. CDR3 in amino acids: CASSPRRSWDTEAFF. The CDR3 coding sequence is TGTGCCAGCTCACCAAGGAGGAGTTGGGACACTGAAGCTTTCTTT.

The chain has TRBV5-6 and TRBJ1-3, with TRBD1 as a possible D gene (6 bases). The CDR3 contains 17 residues. Germline V lookup: CDR1 SGHDT, CDR2 YYEEEE. V lost 0 bases and J lost 4, with 17 bases in between. In DNA form, the CDR3 reads TGTGCCAGCAGCTTGGGGCCGGGGGGCGCCGGGGGAAACACCATATATTTT. As protein: CASSLGPGGAGGNTIYF.

The chain carries TRBV10-3 and TRBJ1-3; D ambiguous. The CDR3 covers 11 residues. Germline V lookup: CDR1 ENHRY, CDR2 SYGVKD. Trimming removed 8 bases at V and 6 bases at J, with 8 bases between. CDR3 bases: TGTGCCATCGGATTTTTAAACACCATATATTTT. Residues: CAIGFLNTIYF.

This chain joins TRBV18 and TRBJ2-7, with 7 bases aligning to TRBD1. CDR3 size: 14 residues. Germline-derived CDR1 and CDR2 are KGHSH and LQKENI. Trimming cost V 2 bases and J 4 bases; bases outside gene matches: 5. CDR3 nucleotide sequence: TGTGCCAGCTCACCATCGAACAGGGGTTACGAGCAGTACTTC. Amino acid sequence: CASSPSNRGYEQYF.